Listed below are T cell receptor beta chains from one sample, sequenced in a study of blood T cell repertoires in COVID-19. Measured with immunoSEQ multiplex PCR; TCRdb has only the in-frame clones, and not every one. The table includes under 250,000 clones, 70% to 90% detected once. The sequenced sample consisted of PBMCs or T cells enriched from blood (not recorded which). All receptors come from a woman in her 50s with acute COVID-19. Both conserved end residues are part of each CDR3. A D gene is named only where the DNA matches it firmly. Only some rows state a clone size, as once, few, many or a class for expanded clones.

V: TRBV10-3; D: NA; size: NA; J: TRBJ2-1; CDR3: CAIKGTAGSYNEQFF; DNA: TGTGCCATCAAAGGGACTGCAGGCTCCTACAATGAGCAGTTCTTC
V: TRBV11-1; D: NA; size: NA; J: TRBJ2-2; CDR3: CASSVRQANTGELFF; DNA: TGTGCCAGCAGCGTCCGACAAGCGAACACCGGGGAGCTGTTTTTT
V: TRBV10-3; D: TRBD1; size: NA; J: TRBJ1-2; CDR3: CAIRAGGSNYGYTF; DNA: TGTGCCATAAGAGCAGGGGGTAGTAACTATGGCTACACCTTC
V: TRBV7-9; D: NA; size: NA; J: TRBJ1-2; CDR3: CASIPSAYINYGYTF; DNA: TGTGCCAGCATCCCGTCCGCATACATCAACTATGGCTACACCTTC
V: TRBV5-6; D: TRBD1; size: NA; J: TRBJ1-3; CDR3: CASSWTGTGGKGNTIYF; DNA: TGTGCCAGCAGCTGGACCGGGACAGGGGGTAAAGGAAACACCATATATTTT
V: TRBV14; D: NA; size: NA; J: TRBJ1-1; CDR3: CASSPLPWNTEAFF; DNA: TGTGCCAGCAGCCCTCTCCCCTGGAACACTGAAGCTTTCTTT
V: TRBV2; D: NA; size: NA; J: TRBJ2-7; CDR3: CASSLTRSEYYEQYF; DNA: TGTGCCAGCAGCTTGACACGGTCAGAATACTACGAGCAGTACTTC
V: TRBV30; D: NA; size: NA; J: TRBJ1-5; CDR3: CAWSVQGSRNQPQHF; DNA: TGTGCCTGGAGTGTACAGGGTTCTAGGAATCAGCCCCAGCATTTT
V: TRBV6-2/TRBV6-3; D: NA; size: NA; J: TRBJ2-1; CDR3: CASSEDRSSYNEQFF; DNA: TGTGCCAGCAGCGAAGATAGAAGCTCCTACAATGAGCAGTTCTTC
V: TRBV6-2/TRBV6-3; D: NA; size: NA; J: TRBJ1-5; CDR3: CASSYGAPGGQPQHF; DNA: TGTGCCAGCAGTTATGGGGCCCCAGGAGGGCAGCCCCAGCATTTT
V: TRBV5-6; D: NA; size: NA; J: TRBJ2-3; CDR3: CASSLQRGITDTQYF; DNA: TGTGCCAGCAGCTTACAACGGGGGATCACAGATACGCAGTATTTT
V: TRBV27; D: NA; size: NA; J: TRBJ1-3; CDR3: CASSLTGGGAGNTIYF; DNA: TGTGCCAGCAGCCTAACTGGGGGGGGCGCTGGAAACACCATATATTTT
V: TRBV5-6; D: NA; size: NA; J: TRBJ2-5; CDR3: CASTPVRDNQETQYF; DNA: TGTGCCAGCACCCCCGTGAGGGACAACCAAGAGACCCAGTACTTC
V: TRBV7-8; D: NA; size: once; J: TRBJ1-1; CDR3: CASSLGVPYSTEAFF; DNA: TGTGCCAGCAGCTTAGGAGTACCTTACAGCACTGAAGCTTTCTTT
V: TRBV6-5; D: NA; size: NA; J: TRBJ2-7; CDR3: CASRVDAYEQYF; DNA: TGTGCCAGCCGAGTAGATGCCTACGAGCAGTACTTC
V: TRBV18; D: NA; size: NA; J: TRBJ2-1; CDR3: CASSPRGTAGHNEQFF; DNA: TGTGCCAGCTCACCCCGAGGTACAGCGGGCCACAATGAGCAGTTCTTC
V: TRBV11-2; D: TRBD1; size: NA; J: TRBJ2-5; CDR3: CASSWDRDGETQYF; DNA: TGTGCCAGCAGCTGGGACAGGGACGGGGAGACCCAGTACTTC
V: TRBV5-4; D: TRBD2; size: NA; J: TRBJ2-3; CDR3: CASSERGSTDTQYF; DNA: TGTGCCAGCAGCGAGCGGGGGAGCACAGATACGCAGTATTTT
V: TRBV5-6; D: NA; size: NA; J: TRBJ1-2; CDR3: CASSLQQGWYGYTF; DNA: TGTGCCAGCAGCTTACAACAGGGTTGGTATGGCTACACCTTC
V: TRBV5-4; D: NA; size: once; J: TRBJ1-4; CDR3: CASSVDRREKLFF; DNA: TGTGCCAGCAGCGTTGACAGGCGAGAAAAACTGTTTTTT
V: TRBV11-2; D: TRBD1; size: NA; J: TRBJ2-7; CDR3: CASSVGTGPYEQYF; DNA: TGTGCCAGCAGCGTCGGGACAGGGCCCTACGAGCAGTACTTC
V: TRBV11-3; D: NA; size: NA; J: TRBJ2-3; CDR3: CASSPRVGLDTQYF; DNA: TGTGCCAGCAGCCCCCGAGTGGGGCTAGATACGCAGTATTTT
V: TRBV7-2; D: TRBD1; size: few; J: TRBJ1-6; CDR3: CASADRVYNSPLHF; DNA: TGTGCCAGCGCGGACAGGGTCTATAATTCACCCCTCCACTTT
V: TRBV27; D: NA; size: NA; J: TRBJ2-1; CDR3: CASSLEGARQGPFPNSYNEQFF; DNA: TGTGCCAGCAGCTTGGAGGGGGCCCGACAGGGTCCATTCCCAAACTCCTACAATGAGCAGTTCTTC
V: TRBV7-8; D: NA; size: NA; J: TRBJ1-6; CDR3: CASSWKAGGDSPLHF; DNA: TGTGCCAGCAGCTGGAAGGCGGGAGGGGATTCACCCCTCCACTTT
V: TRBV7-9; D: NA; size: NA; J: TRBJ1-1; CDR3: CASSDPGLRGTEAFF; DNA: TGTGCCAGCAGCGATCCGGGACTAAGAGGAACTGAAGCTTTCTTT
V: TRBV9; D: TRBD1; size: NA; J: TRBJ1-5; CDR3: CASSPDRGGQPQHF; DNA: TGTGCCAGCAGCCCGGACAGGGGCGGACAGCCCCAGCATTTT
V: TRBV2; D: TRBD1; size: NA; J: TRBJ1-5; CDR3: CASSGGTGGRNQPQHF; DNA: TGTGCCAGCAGTGGGGGGACAGGGGGCCGCAATCAGCCCCAGCATTTT
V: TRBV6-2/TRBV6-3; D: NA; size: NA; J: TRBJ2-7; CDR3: CASSYSGPYEQYF; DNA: TGTGCCAGCAGTTACTCGGGGCCCTACGAGCAGTACTTC
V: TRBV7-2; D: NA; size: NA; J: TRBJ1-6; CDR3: CASSLSPLYSPLHF; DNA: TGTGCCAGCAGCTTGAGTCCCCTCTATTCACCCCTCCACTTT
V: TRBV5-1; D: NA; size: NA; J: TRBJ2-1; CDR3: CASSLGRVFEQFF; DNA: TGCGCCAGCAGCTTGGGGAGGGTGTTCGAGCAGTTCTTC
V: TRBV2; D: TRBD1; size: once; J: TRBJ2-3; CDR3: CASRTIRDRGPSGGTQYF; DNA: TGTGCCAGCAGGACTATCCGGGACAGGGGGCCCAGCGGCGGTACGCAGTATTTT
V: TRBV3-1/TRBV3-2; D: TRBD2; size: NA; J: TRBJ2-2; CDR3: CASSLSGGPTGTGELFF; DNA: TGTGCCAGCAGCCTTAGCGGGGGGCCTACTGGCACCGGGGAGCTGTTTTTT